The present entry profiles one TCR beta chain with its context. Antigen specificity is unknown. These data come from a study of CXCR3-negative and CXCR3-positive naive CD8 T cells. Overall study: Each library held about 1.5 +/- 0.3 million TRB reads, 120 million to 150 million in total. Broader study findings: Similar TRBV-TRBJ usage was seen in naive cells (both CXCR3-negative and CXCR3-positive), but memory cells differed. For CXCR3-positive naive cells, TRB CDR3s were more hydrophobic than those of CXCR3-negative naive cells.

The germline V gene encodes CDR1 MGHRA and CDR2 YSYEKL. The CDR3 has 14 residues. Cells classed as naive CD8+ T cells were CD45RO-CCR7+CD27+CD95-. Via 5' RACE with UMI labels, TRB cDNA libraries were prepared. TCRdb reworked the 5' RACE reads into one entry per CDR3 protein, no DNA. The sample includes 100,000 to 150,000 distinct CDR3 sequences. This receptor was obtained from a human donor in good health. Some clones in this sample may be carry-over from other donors' samples. The V call is TRBV4-1, the J call TRBJ2-7; TCRdb's assignment of TRBD2 cannot be checked, as there is no DNA. Sample: naive CXCR3- CD8+ T cells from blood. The subset: CD45RO-CCR7+CD27+CD95- naive CD8+ T cells lacking CXCR3 (TNR3-). CDR3 residues: CAGSQGRGSYEQYF.